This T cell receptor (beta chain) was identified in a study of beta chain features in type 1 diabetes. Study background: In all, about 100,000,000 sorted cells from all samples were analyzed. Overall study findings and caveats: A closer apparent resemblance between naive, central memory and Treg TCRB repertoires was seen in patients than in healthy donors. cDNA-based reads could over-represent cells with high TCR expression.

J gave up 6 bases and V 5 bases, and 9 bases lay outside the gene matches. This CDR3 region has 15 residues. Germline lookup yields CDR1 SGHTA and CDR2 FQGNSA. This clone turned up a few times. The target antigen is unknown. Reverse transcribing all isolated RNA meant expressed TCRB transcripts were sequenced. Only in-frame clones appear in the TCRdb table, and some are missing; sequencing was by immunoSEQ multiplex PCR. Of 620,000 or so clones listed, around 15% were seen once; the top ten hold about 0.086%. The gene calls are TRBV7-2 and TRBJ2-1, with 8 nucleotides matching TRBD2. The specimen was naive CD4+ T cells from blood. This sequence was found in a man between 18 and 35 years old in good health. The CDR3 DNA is TGTGCCAGCAGCGAACTAGCGGCCCTTTTCAATGAGCAGTTCTTC. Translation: CASSELAALFNEQFF.